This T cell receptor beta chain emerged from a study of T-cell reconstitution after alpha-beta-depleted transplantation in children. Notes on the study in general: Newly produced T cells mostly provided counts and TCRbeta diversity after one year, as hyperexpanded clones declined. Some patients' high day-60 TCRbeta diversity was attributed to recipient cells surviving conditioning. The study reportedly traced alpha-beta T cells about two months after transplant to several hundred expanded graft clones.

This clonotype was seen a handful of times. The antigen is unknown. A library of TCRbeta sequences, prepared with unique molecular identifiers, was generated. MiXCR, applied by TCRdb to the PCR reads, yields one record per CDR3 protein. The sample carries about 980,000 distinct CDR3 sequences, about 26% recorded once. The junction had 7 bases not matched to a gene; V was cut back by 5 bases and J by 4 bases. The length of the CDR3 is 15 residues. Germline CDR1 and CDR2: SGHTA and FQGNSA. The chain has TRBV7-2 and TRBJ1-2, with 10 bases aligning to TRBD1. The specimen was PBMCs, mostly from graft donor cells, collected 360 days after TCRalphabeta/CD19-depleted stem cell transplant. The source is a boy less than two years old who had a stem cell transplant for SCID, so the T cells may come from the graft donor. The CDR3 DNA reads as TGTGCCAGCAGCGGCACCGGGACAGGGGTCTATGGCTACACCTTC. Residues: CASSGTGTGVYGYTF.